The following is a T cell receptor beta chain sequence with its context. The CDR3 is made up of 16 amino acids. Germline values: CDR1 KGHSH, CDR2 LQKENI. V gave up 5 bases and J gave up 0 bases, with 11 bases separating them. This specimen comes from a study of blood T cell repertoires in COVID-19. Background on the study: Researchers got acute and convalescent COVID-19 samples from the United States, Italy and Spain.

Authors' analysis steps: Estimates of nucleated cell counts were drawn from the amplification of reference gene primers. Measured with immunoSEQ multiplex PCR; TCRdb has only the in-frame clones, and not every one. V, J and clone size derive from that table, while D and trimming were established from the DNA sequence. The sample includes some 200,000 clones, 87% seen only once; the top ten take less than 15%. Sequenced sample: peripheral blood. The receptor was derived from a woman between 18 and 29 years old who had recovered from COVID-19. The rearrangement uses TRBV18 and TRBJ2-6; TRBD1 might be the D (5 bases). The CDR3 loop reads CASSSREYSGANVLTF. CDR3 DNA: TGTGCCAGCTCATCCAGGGAATACTCTGGGGCCAACGTCCTGACTTTC.